Each of the 2 T cell receptor beta chains below was sequenced from the same sample in a study of chemoradiotherapy in HPV16-positive cancers. The assay was immunoSEQ multiplex PCR, and TCRdb's table has in-frame clones only and misses some. Among about 3,100 clones listed, roughly 90% were seen once. The sample consisted of tumor tissue, taken from a patient who underwent chemoradiotherapy. These receptors all come from a human donor with HPV-associated anogenital cancer.

The rearrangement uses TRBV11-3 and TRBJ1-5, with 7 bases that match TRBD1. The CDR3 contains 19 residues. With 0 bases clipped from V and 0 bases from J, the junction kept 11 bases outside the gene matches. CDR1 is SGHNT, CDR2 YENEEA, per germline. In DNA, the CDR3 is TGTGCCAGCAGCTTAGATCTAGTCAGGGGGAAGTCTAGCAATCAGCCCCAGCATTTT. It translates to CASSLDLVRGKSSNQPQHF.

The genes are TRBV5-1 and TRBJ1-2; perhaps TRBD1 as D (5 bases). The CDR3 extends over 17 amino acids. The V end lost 1 base, the J end lost 8 bases, and 24 bases lay between the germline ends. Germline V lookup: CDR1 SGHRS, CDR2 YFSETQ. Written as DNA, the CDR3 is TGCGCCAGCAGCTTGAGAGAGGACACCGGAGGAGTGGGCGGCTACACCTTC. As protein: CASSLREDTGGVGGYTF. Looking up the rest from reference TRBV5-1 and TRBJ1-2 gives the full variable domain: KAGVTQTPRYLIKTRGQQVTLSCSPISGHRSVSWYQQTPGQGLQFLFEYFSETQRNKGNFPGRFSGRQFSNSRSEMNVSTLELGDSALYLCASSLREDTGGVGGYTFGSGTRLTVV.